This T cell receptor (beta chain) is from a study of beta chain features in type 1 diabetes. Overall study findings and caveats: cDNA sequencing could over-represent cells with high TCR expression. Type 1 diabetes patients had moderately but significantly shorter TCRB CDR3s in all four CD4+ subsets.

Details on this clone: Its antigen is unknown.

Since all of the isolated RNA was reverse transcribed, expressed TCRB transcripts were what got sequenced. Stem cell-like memory T cell samples yielded roughly 910,000 reads on average. Some clones are missing from TCRdb's copy, which holds only in-frame ones; the method was immunoSEQ multiplex PCR. The data show over 15,000 clones, with 45% to 55% seen just once and approximately 0.46% held by the top ten. V shed 3 bases, J shed 1 base, and the junction held 9 bases outside the gene matches. Germline CDR1 reads SGHKS; CDR2 reads YYEKEE (reference sequence). The CDR3 is made up of 16 amino acids. The specimen was stem cell memory CD4+ T cells from blood. The source of this sequence is a woman under 30 in good health. The rearrangement uses TRBV5-5 and TRBJ1-1; 7 nucleotides agree with TRBD1. CDR3 in amino acids: CASSSITGARNTEAFF. In DNA, the CDR3 is TGTGCCAGCAGCTCCATTACAGGGGCCCGGAACACTGAAGCTTTCTTT.